Listed here are 21 T cell receptor beta chains from one sample, sequenced in a study of T-cell memory formation after mild COVID-19 (dated by TCRdb to about 2021). The method behind the library was 5' RACE. This sample was sequenced with an Illumina NovaSeq 6000. TCRdb itself trimmed the public reads at Q25 with fastp, ran MiXCR and retained productive beta chains. CDR3 protein duplicates are merged, each entry listing the most common genes and DNA. Here the sample has 180,000 or so distinct CDR3 sequences; around a tenth occur a single time. Approximately 3.8% of the sample is held by the ten biggest clonotypes. Sequenced material: PBMCs or a T cell subset sorted from them (not recorded which). Receptor source: a man aged 18 to 35 who had mild COVID-19 (a few samples of this study predate the infection). The sample titles of this study are shuffled in the database, so cell type and time point are left out; the donor was told from shared clones.

This clonotype was observed a handful of times. The chain couples TRBV6-6 to TRBJ2-3; TRBD1 matches at 9 bases. This CDR3 has 12 residues. The germline V gene has CDR1 MNHNY and CDR2 SVGAGI (reference sequence). Unmatched junction bases numbered 9, after V lost 6 bases and J lost 14 bases. The CDR3 region has the DNA TGTGCCAGCAGGTCCCTGGGGACAGGGACGTATTTT. Translated, it gives CASRSLGTGTYF.

The table lists this clonotype with a few counts. The chain recombines TRBV5-1 with TRBJ1-3; D possibly corresponds to TRBD1 (5 bases). The CDR3 totals 13 residues. V was clipped by 0 bases and J by 10 bases, with 11 bases between them. From germline, CDR1 is SGHRS and CDR2 YFSETQ. In DNA, the CDR3 is TGCGCCAGCAGCTTGGAAAGGGGTAGAACCATATATTTT. Its protein product is CASSLERGRTIYF.

This clonotype was detected ten times or more. J is TRBJ2-1 and V is TRBV5-1, with D perhaps matching TRBD1 or TRBD2 (5 bases each). This CDR3 has 14 amino acids. The V end was cut by 4 bases, the J end by 4 bases, with 12 bases between. Per germline, CDR1 SGHRS and CDR2 YFSETQ. CDR3: CASSRGLGYNEQFF. The CDR3 nucleotides are TGCGCCAGCAGCCGGGGCTTGGGATACAATGAGCAGTTCTTC.

The gene calls are TRBV15 and TRBJ2-1, with a weak D call TRBD2 (6 bases). Deletions cut 0 bases from V and 4 bases from J, with 10 bases between. Looked up from germline, CDR1 is LNHNV and CDR2 is YYDKDF (reference sequence). The CDR3 contains 15 residues. The CDR3 is CATSREPGVYNEQFF. In DNA form, the CDR3 reads TGTGCCACCAGCAGAGAACCGGGGGTTTACAATGAGCAGTTCTTC.

The V call is TRBV18, the J call TRBJ2-3; D tentatively reads TRBD1 or TRBD2 (6 bases each). The germline CDR1 and CDR2 sequences are KGHSH and LQKENI. The germline V and J ends were trimmed by 6 bases and 6 bases, with 25 bases remaining between them. This CDR3 contains 17 residues. In DNA form, the CDR3 reads TGTGCCAGCTCCATCTCCGGCCGGTGGACGGGGGCGGATACGCAGTATTTT. It specifies CASSISGRWTGADTQYF.

This chain uses TRBV7-2 with TRBJ2-5; D is unresolved. Germline loops: CDR1 SGHTA, CDR2 FQGNSA. V lost 1 base and J 5 bases, leaving 8 bases between the germline ends. The CDR3 has 13 amino acids. CDR3 residues: CASSLEIRETQYF. For the CDR3, the DNA is TGTGCCAGCAGCTTAGAGATACGTGAGACCCAGTACTTC.

The V gene is TRBV30, the J gene TRBJ1-5; TRBD1 aligns across 9 bases. The CDR3 has 13 amino acids. Germline CDR1 reads GTSNPN; CDR2 reads SVGIG (reference sequence). CDR3 loop: CAGGDRGNQPQHF. The CDR3 coding sequence is TGTGCGGGGGGGGACAGGGGCAATCAGCCCCAGCATTTT.

This clonotype was observed many times. The CDR3 DNA reads TGTGCCAGCAGCATGGCCCCAGGGACTGAGCAGTTCTTC. It codes for CASSMAPGTEQFF. J is TRBJ2-1 and V is TRBV7-2, with D perhaps TRBD1 or TRBD2 (5 bases each). Germline lookup yields CDR1 SGHTA and CDR2 FQGNSA. The CDR3 extends over 13 amino acids. The V end was cut by 5 bases, the J end by 9 bases, with 14 bases between.

There are a few counts of this clonotype. CDR3 loop: CASCRTGEAGELFF. The CDR3 DNA reads as TGTGCCAGCTGCAGGACAGGGGAGGCCGGGGAGCTGTTTTTT. The V and J genes are TRBV6-2 or TRBV6-3 and TRBJ2-2; 9 bases fit TRBD1. The CDR3 totals 14 residues. CDR1 and CDR2 from the germline V gene are MNHEY and SVGEGT. The trim removed 8 bases at V and 6 bases at J, leaving 7 bases unmatched.

The chain has TRBV3-1 and TRBJ2-5, with 7 bases lining up with TRBD2. Germline trimming cut 4 bases from V and 5 bases from J; bases unmatched to any gene: 7. CDR3 length: 14 amino acids. The germline gives CDR1 LGHDT, CDR2 YNNKEL (reference sequence). CDR3: CASSLRLAQETQYF. The CDR3 DNA reads TGTGCCAGCAGCCTTCGACTAGCCCAGGAGACCCAGTACTTC.

About this clonotype: A read error may produce the germline difference seen at one junction end. V gene TRBV2 combines with J gene TRBJ2-2, with D possibly being TRBD2 (6 bases). Germline-derived CDR1 and CDR2 are SNHLY and FYNNEI. The CDR3 is 13 amino acids. The CDR3 DNA is TGTGCCAGCAGCGAAGGGGAGGCCGGGGAGCTGTTTTTT. It codes for CASSEGEAGELFF.

The chain links TRBV30 to TRBJ2-3; 7 nucleotides match TRBD1. Germline V gene lookup returns CDR1 GTSNPN and CDR2 SVGIG (reference sequence). V dropped 5 bases and J dropped 0; count of bases not matched to a gene: 5. The CDR3 consists of 14 residues. CDR3 coding DNA: TGTGCCTGGGGCGAGGGACAGAGCACAGATACGCAGTATTTT. Amino acid sequence: CAWGEGQSTDTQYF.

The sample holds a few counts of this clonotype. The chain couples TRBV10-3 to TRBJ1-2; no firm D call. Between the trimmed V and J ends, which lost 7 bases and 8 bases, there was a span of 14 bases. The CDR3 is 12 amino acids. Germline loops: CDR1 ENHRY, CDR2 SYGVKD. In nucleotides, the CDR3 is TGTGCCATCAAAGCCCCACTTGGGGGCTACACCTTC. The encoded protein is CAIKAPLGGYTF.

The chain combines TRBV21-1 with TRBJ2-7; the D segment call TRBD1 is taken from the table without a DNA check. TRBV21-1 is described as a pseudogene. The CDR3 has 14 amino acids. CDR3 nucleotide sequence: TGTGCCAGCAATTGCAGGGTCTCCCCCTACGAGCAGTACGTC. Its translation: CASNCRVSPYEQYV.

This clonotype was counted ten times or more. J is TRBJ2-1 and V is TRBV7-2, with D maybe TRBD2 (6 bases). The length of the CDR3 is 14 residues. Trimming removed 6 bases at V and 6 bases at J, with 15 bases between. Germline V CDR1 and CDR2: SGHTA, FQGNSA. The CDR3 protein is CASRRGGASNEQFF. The CDR3 DNA reads as TGTGCCAGCAGGAGAGGAGGGGCTAGCAATGAGCAGTTCTTC.

The chain recombines TRBV7-2 with TRBJ1-1; the D is unclear. This CDR3 region has 15 residues. Per the germline V gene, CDR1 is SGHTA and CDR2 is FQGNSA. Trimming removed 4 bases at V and 4 bases at J, with 16 bases between. The CDR3 nucleotides read TGTGCCAGCAGCTCCATGACGGGTGGAGGCACTGAAGCTTTCTTT. Encoded protein: CASSSMTGGGTEAFF.

The sample holds a few counts of this clonotype. This sequence joins TRBV6-6 and TRBJ2-5; TRBD2 aligns across 8 bases. The CDR3 is 17 residues long. V lost 6 bases, J lost 5 bases, and 17 bases stayed unmatched. Per germline, CDR1 MNHNY and CDR2 SVGAGI (reference sequence). Here the CDR3 DNA reads TGTGCCAGCAGCCGTGGCGGGAGCGGGGGATCTTTGGAGACCCAGTACTTC. Its protein product is CASSRGGSGGSLETQYF.

This clonotype turned up a few times. The V and J genes are TRBV18 and TRBJ2-1; D remains unclear. The V end lost 2 bases, the J end lost 6 bases, and 8 bases lay between the germline ends. CDR3 size: 13 residues. CDR1 and CDR2 (germline): KGHSH, LQKENI. This CDR3 is CASSPDGPNEQFF. CDR3 DNA sequence: TGTGCCAGCTCACCAGACGGACCCAATGAGCAGTTCTTC.

The chain employs TRBV19 and TRBJ2-2, with D unclear. Germline CDR1 is LNHDA and CDR2 is SQIVND (reference sequence). The CDR3 runs to 12 residues. Trimming took off 4 bases at V and 2 bases at J, with 2 bases between the two ends. The CDR3: CASSTNTGELFF. In DNA, the CDR3 is TGTGCCAGTAGTACAAACACCGGGGAGCTGTTTTTT.

This clonotype was seen a few times. The J gene is TRBJ2-3, the V gene TRBV18; no reliable D call. V was pared by 2 bases and J by 2 bases, with 8 bases between. The CDR3 loop spans 14 amino acids. Germline V gene sequence: CDR1 KGHSH, CDR2 LQKENI. In DNA form, the CDR3 reads TGTGCCAGCTCACCAATAGGGAACACAGATACGCAGTATTTT. Translating gives CASSPIGNTDTQYF.

This clonotype was seen many times. This chain links TRBV12-3 or TRBV12-4 with TRBJ2-5, with D unclear. The CDR3 runs 14 residues. V dropped 3 bases and J dropped 0 bases, with 8 bases sitting between them. DNA of the CDR3: TGTGCCAGCAGTTTTGCAGCGTACCAAGAGACCCAGTACTTC. Translated: CASSFAAYQETQYF.